This T cell receptor beta chain is drawn from a study of regulatory T cells in long-lasting Graves disease. Study-level information: Persistence in Graves' disease required over 5 years of antithyroid drugs plus positive TSH receptor antibodies.

CDR3-region Arm-PCR and iRepertoire HTBI primers produced the TCR beta libraries. TCRdb ran MiXCR on the multiplex PCR reads and lists one entry per CDR3 protein. The repertoire holds under 500,000 distinct CDR3 sequences, with under 25% as singletons. The sample's time point: persistent/refractory GD, antithyroid drugs over 5 years with positive TRAb. PBMCs were the source of the RNA used for TCR sequencing. Turning to this clonotype: Since a much larger clone is just one base distant, this may be a read error.

V was shortened by 8 bases and J by 5 bases, with 18 bases between the two germline ends. The CDR3 totals 15 residues. Germline V gives CDR1 MNHNS, CDR2 SASEGT. The sequenced sample was peripheral blood mononuclear cells (PBMCs), obtained when the disease was refractory, from a patient treated with antithyroid drugs. This TCR was recovered from a female donor with Graves disease. The J gene is TRBJ2-2, the V gene TRBV6-1; TRBD2 might be the D (7 bases). In DNA, the CDR3 is TGTGCCAGCCGTAGGGGGGGAGTCTCTACCGGGGAGCTGTTTTTT. This translates into CASRRGGVSTGELFF.